The 6 T cell receptor beta chains listed next were all sequenced from one sample in a study of T-cell memory formation after mild COVID-19. MiXCR, run by TCRdb on the 5' RACE reads, gives a single entry per CDR3 protein. The data show 50,000 or so distinct CDR3 sequences, 9.5% to 15% seen once. Sequenced: PBMCs or a T cell subset sorted from them (not recorded which). All receptors come from a man younger than 35 who had mild COVID-19 (a few samples of this study predate the infection). Cell type and time point are not known.

CDR3 protein: CSVQGQGNTEAFF. DNA for the CDR3: TGCAGCGTCCAGGGACAGGGGAACACTGAAGCTTTCTTT. This sequence joins TRBV29-1 and TRBJ1-1; TRBD1 matches 9 bases. Trimming cost V 6 bases and J 1 base; bases outside gene matches: 3. CDR3 length equals 13 residues. The germline V gene encodes CDR1 SQVTM and CDR2 ANQGSEA.

The CDR3 DNA reads as TGTGCCAGCAGCTTGGGGGGGTGGAACTACAATGAGCAGTTCTTC. This encodes CASSLGGWNYNEQFF. J is TRBJ2-1 and V is TRBV5-4, with D perhaps matching TRBD1 or TRBD2 (5 bases each). CDR3 length: 15 amino acids. Germline loops: CDR1 SGHNT, CDR2 YYREEE (reference sequence). The V end lost 0 bases, the J end lost 3 bases, and 10 bases lay between the germline ends.

This clonotype was recorded a few times. The CDR3 sequence is CASSPPTGTGNYEQYF. CDR3 DNA sequence: TGTGCCAGCAGCCCACCCACCGGGACAGGGAACTACGAGCAGTACTTC. The chain joins TRBV3-1 to TRBJ2-7; 9 positions agree with TRBD1. The CDR3 loop spans 16 amino acids. Unmatched junction bases numbered 10, after V lost 4 bases and J lost 3 bases. Looked up from germline, CDR1 is LGHDT and CDR2 is YNNKEL (reference sequence).

This clonotype was seen repeatedly, ten times or more. The chain links TRBV9 to TRBJ2-3; TRBD1 matches 7 bases. With V trimmed by 3 bases and J by 0 bases, 4 bases remained unmatched. Germline assignment: CDR1 SGDLS and CDR2 YYNGEE. This CDR3 spans 15 amino acids. CDR3 sequence (DNA): TGTGCCAGCAGCGGTGGACAGGCTAGCACAGATACGCAGTATTTT. Translating gives CASSGGQASTDTQYF. Variable domain in full (rest from reference TRBV9 and TRBJ2-3): DSGVTQTPKHLITATGQRVTLRCSPRSGDLSVYWYQQSLDQGLQFLIQYYNGEERAKGNILERFSAQQFPDLHSELNLSSLELGDSALYFCASSGGQASTDTQYFGPGTRLTVL.

This clonotype was recorded many times. This sequence joins TRBV20-1 and TRBJ2-2; D gene uncertain. The V end was cut by 6 bases, the J end by 4 bases, with 9 bases between. Per germline, CDR1 DFQATT and CDR2 SNEGSKA (reference sequence). This CDR3 has 12 residues. The CDR3 here is CSASNPTGELFF. The CDR3 bases are TGCAGTGCCTCTAACCCCACCGGGGAGCTGTTTTTT.

This clonotype has more than one count but fewer than ten. V is TRBV5-1 and J is TRBJ2-7, with 8 bases identical to TRBD2. The germline gives CDR1 SGHRS, CDR2 YFSETQ. V was pared by 5 bases and J by 0 bases, with 7 bases of the junction left unmatched. The CDR3 consists of 15 residues. This CDR3 is CASRVGLASSYEQYF. CDR3 sequence (DNA): TGCGCCAGCAGAGTCGGACTAGCAAGCTCCTACGAGCAGTACTTC.